This T cell receptor (beta chain) comes out of a study of early T cells in non-severe SARS-CoV-2 infection. Turning to the study itself: From unsorted whole blood, bulk RNA was sequenced, and the chains remained unpaired.

Whole-study results and caveats: Anti-spike CD8 responses were favored by VDJdb matching, which missed private and CD4 specificities.

Each single cDNA molecule received a unique molecular identifier. In TCRdb, the 5' RACE reads were re-called with MiXCR into one record per CDR3 protein. The sample consists of more than 90,000 distinct CDR3 sequences, 8% to 13% of them appearing once. This clonotype has at least ten counts. Its antigen is currently unknown. V dropped 5 bases and J dropped 4; count of bases not matched to a gene: 3. The CDR3 extends over 15 amino acids. Germline lookup yields CDR1 SEHNR and CDR2 FQNEAQ (reference sequence). This receptor was taken from an adult who was a healthcare worker with PCR-confirmed SARS-CoV-2 infection or an uninfected control (not recorded which). Sequences were obtained from whole blood. The rearrangement joins TRBV7-9 to TRBJ2-1; 12 nucleotides match TRBD2. The CDR3 reads CASSPLAGGYNEQFF. In DNA, the CDR3 is TGTGCCAGCAGCCCACTAGCGGGAGGATACAATGAGCAGTTCTTC.